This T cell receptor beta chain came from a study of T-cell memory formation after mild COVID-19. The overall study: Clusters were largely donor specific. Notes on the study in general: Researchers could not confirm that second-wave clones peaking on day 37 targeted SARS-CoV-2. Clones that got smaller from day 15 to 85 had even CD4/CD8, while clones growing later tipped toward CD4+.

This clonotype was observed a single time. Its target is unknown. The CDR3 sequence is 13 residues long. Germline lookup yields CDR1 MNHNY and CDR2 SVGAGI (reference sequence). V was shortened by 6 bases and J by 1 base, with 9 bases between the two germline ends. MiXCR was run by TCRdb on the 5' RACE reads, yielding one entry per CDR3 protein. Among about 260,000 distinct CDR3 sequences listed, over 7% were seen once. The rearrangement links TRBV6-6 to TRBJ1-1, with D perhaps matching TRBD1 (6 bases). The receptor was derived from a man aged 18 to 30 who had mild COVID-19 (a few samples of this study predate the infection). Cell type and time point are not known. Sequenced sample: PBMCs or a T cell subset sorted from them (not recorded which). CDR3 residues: CASRIQGNTEAFF. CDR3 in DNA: TGTGCCAGCAGGATACAGGGGAACACTGAAGCTTTCTTT.